The 28 T cell receptor beta chains listed next were all sequenced from one sample in a study of CD8+ T cells in alopecia areata. Investigators isolated RNA and reverse transcribed it into cDNA to act as the sequencing template. TCRdb keeps only in-frame clones here, not all; method: immunoSEQ multiplex PCR. The table includes some 130,000 clones, roughly 50% detected once. Specimen: CD4+ T cells sorted from blood, collected at week 0. Receptors were obtained from a human donor with alopecia areata.

This rearrangement joins TRBV25-1 to TRBJ2-7; 9 bases line up with TRBD1. Germline V lookup: CDR1 MGHDK, CDR2 SYGVNS. Trimming removed 6 bases from V and 5 bases from J; junction bases left unmatched: 5. This CDR3 is 13 amino acids long. CDR3 sequence reads: CASSGTGYNEQYF. In DNA form, the CDR3 reads TGTGCCAGCAGCGGGACAGGGTACAACGAGCAGTACTTC.

The chain is built from TRBV5-4 and TRBJ2-7; D may be TRBD2 (7 bases). V was trimmed by 0 bases and J by 0 bases, leaving 13 bases between them. In germline, CDR1 is SGHNT, CDR2 YYREEE (reference sequence). CDR3 length: 16 amino acids. The CDR3 region has the DNA TGTGCCAGCAGCTTGGCCGGCGGGGGCCTCTCCTACGAGCAGTACTTC. It specifies CASSLAGGGLSYEQYF.

This chain's CDR3 is CATSKGTSGQPQHF. CDR3 nucleotides: TGTGCCACCAGCAAGGGGACCAGCGGTCAGCCCCAGCATTTT. The rearrangement uses TRBV15 and TRBJ1-5, with D possibly TRBD1 on 5 matching bases. Trimming removed 4 bases at V and 6 bases at J, with 13 bases between. The CDR3 loop spans 14 amino acids. The germline V gene encodes CDR1 LNHNV and CDR2 YYDKDF (reference sequence). Using reference TRBV15 and TRBJ1-5 for the parts outside the CDR3, the full variable domain is DAMVIQNPRYQVTQFGKPVTLSCSQTLNHNVMYWYQQKSSQAPKLLFHYYDKDFNNEADTPDNFQSRRPNTSFCFLDIRSPGLGDTAMYLCATSKGTSGQPQHFGDGTRLSIL.

The CDR3 sequence: CASSLGLARETQYF. CDR3 in DNA: TGTGCCAGCAGCTTGGGGCTAGCGAGAGAGACCCAGTACTTC. The V call is TRBV5-6, the J call TRBJ2-5; the D gene is possibly TRBD2 (6 bases). The CDR3 totals 14 residues. Germline CDR1 is SGHDT and CDR2 is YYEEEE. Trimming pared 0 bases from V and 4 bases from J, leaving 10 bases between.

The rearrangement joins TRBV18 to TRBJ2-3, with 7 bases lining up with TRBD1. V shed 4 bases and J 3 bases; nucleotides not matched to a gene: 7. The CDR3 covers 15 residues. Germline assignment: CDR1 KGHSH and CDR2 LQKENI. The CDR3, as DNA: TGTGCCAGCTCACTATCCGCGACAGGGACAGATACGCAGTATTTT. The encoded protein is CASSLSATGTDTQYF.

The V call is TRBV6-5, the J call TRBJ1-6, with TRBD1 identical over 7 bases. The CDR3 totals 14 residues. V was clipped by 4 bases and J by 9 bases; unmatched bases: 6. The germline CDR1 and CDR2 sequences are MNHEY and SVGAGI. CDR3 in DNA: TGTGCCAGCAGTTGGACAGGCTTGGGTTCACCCCTCCACTTT. Translation gives CASSWTGLGSPLHF.

This clone has a single count. The chain recombines TRBV15 with TRBJ1-3, with D hard to call. Trimming stripped 0 bases from V and 0 bases from J, with 15 bases between. This CDR3 is built from 18 residues. CDR1 and CDR2 (germline): LNHNV, YYDKDF (reference sequence). The CDR3 nucleotides are TGTGCCACCAGCAGAGATCGGCATCCGGGAAGCTCTGGAAACACCATATATTTT. It translates to CATSRDRHPGSSGNTIYF.

V usage is TRBV2 and J usage is TRBJ1-5; D is undetermined. The ends were cut back, 4 bases at V and 4 bases at J, with 8 bases in the middle. The CDR3 totals 13 residues. Germline loops: CDR1 SNHLY, CDR2 FYNNEI. This CDR3 reads CASSVYPNQPQHF. CDR3 coding DNA: TGTGCCAGCAGTGTCTATCCGAATCAGCCCCAGCATTTT.

The gene calls are TRBV30 and TRBJ2-7; 9 positions match TRBD2. The CDR3 contains 14 residues. The trim removed 2 bases at V and 1 base at J, leaving 3 bases unmatched. Germline values: CDR1 GTSNPN, CDR2 SVGIG (reference sequence). The CDR3 coding sequence is TGTGCCTGGAGTAGACTAGCGGCTTCCTACGAGCAGTACTTC. This codes for CAWSRLAASYEQYF. Drawing the rest from reference TRBV30 and TRBJ2-7, the complete variable domain is SQTIHQWPATLVQPVGSPLSLECTVEGTSNPNLYWYRQAAGRGLQLLFYSVGIGQISSEVPQNLSASRPQDRQFILSSKKLLLSDSGFYLCAWSRLAASYEQYFGPGTRLTVT.

The rearrangement links TRBV11-2 to TRBJ1-2; 9 bases line up with TRBD1. This CDR3 region has 15 residues. Germline V gene sequence: CDR1 SGHAT, CDR2 FQNNGV. Trimming removed 5 bases from V and 7 bases from J; junction bases left unmatched: 11. The CDR3 here is CASSGQGSERGGYTF. In DNA, the CDR3 is TGTGCCAGCAGCGGACAGGGGTCTGAGCGGGGTGGCTACACCTTC.

This chain links TRBV2 with TRBJ1-1; D ambiguous. Germline V gives CDR1 SNHLY, CDR2 FYNNEI. The CDR3 consists of 13 residues. V was pared by 6 bases and J by 5 bases, with 13 bases between. The chain's CDR3 is CASREEIKTEAFF. In DNA, the CDR3 is TGTGCCAGCAGGGAGGAAATTAAAACTGAAGCTTTCTTT.

V usage is TRBV5-4 and J usage is TRBJ2-3; perhaps D is TRBD1 or TRBD2 (5 bases each). V gave up 4 bases and J gave up 2 bases, with 17 bases separating them. The CDR3 runs to 16 residues. Germline CDR1 is SGHNT and CDR2 is YYREEE (reference sequence). CDR3 DNA sequence: TGTGCCAGCAGCGCCGGACTCTCCGGGACCACAGATACGCAGTATTTT. It encodes CASSAGLSGTTDTQYF.

This clone has more than one count but fewer than ten. The chain carries TRBV2 and TRBJ1-1, with D hard to call. Trimming took off 2 bases at V and 0 bases at J, with 1 base between the two ends. This CDR3 region has 12 residues. Germline loops: CDR1 SNHLY, CDR2 FYNNEI. Here the CDR3 DNA reads TGTGCCAGCAGTGAAATGAACACTGAAGCTTTCTTT. This sequence encodes CASSEMNTEAFF.

The chain recombines TRBV4-3 with TRBJ2-2, with D possibly TRBD1 on 6 matching bases. With 0 bases removed from V and 1 base from J, the gap between germline ends came to 9 bases. Germline CDR1 reads LGHNA; CDR2 reads YSLEER. The length of the CDR3 is 16 residues. The CDR3 DNA is TGCGCCAGCAGCCAAGATTCAGGGGAGAACACCGGGGAGCTGTTTTTT. As protein: CASSQDSGENTGELFF.

The chain has TRBV14 and TRBJ1-2; 10 bases align to TRBD1. The V and J ends lost 4 bases and 7 bases, in that order; junction bases with no gene match: 6. Germline V lookup: CDR1 SGHDN, CDR2 FVKESK. The CDR3 has 14 residues. CDR3 loop: CASSPDRGSFGYTF. CDR3 bases: TGTGCCAGCAGCCCGGACAGGGGGAGCTTTGGCTACACCTTC.

The rearrangement links TRBV29-1 to TRBJ2-2; no definite D call. CDR3 length: 11 amino acids. Trimming removed 4 bases at V and 2 bases at J, with 2 bases between. CDR1 is SQVTM and CDR2 is ANQGSEA in the germline V gene. The CDR3, as DNA: TGCAGCGTTGCCAACACCGGGGAGCTGTTTTTT. This encodes CSVANTGELFF.

The chain couples TRBV30 to TRBJ2-3, with TRBD2 matching 8 bases. The CDR3 loop spans 15 amino acids. Per the germline V gene, CDR1 is GTSNPN and CDR2 is SVGIG (reference sequence). J was trimmed by 2 bases and V by 3 bases; bases with no gene match: 7. The CDR3 DNA is TGTGCCTGGAGCCGGGCGGGGGGCATCACAGATACGCAGTATTTT. Translation: CAWSRAGGITDTQYF.

The chain uses TRBV30 and TRBJ1-4, with no clear D. V lost 0 bases, J lost 3 bases, and 8 bases lay in between. Germline CDR1 and CDR2: GTSNPN and SVGIG (reference sequence). This CDR3 contains 14 residues. The CDR3 sequence is CAWSVLTSNEKLFF. The CDR3 DNA reads as TGTGCCTGGAGTGTATTAACGTCTAATGAAAAACTGTTTTTT.

Worth noting for this clone: At the DNA level, this CDR3 is encoded by other sequences in the same sample as well. The V gene is TRBV5-1, the J gene TRBJ1-1; 7 nucleotides match TRBD1. The CDR3 length is 14 residues. Germline V CDR1 and CDR2: SGHRS, YFSETQ. Trimming at V came to 4 bases and at J to 2 bases, leaving 5 bases not matched to a gene. CDR3 bases: TGCGCCAGCAGCCTCGGGACAGCTAACACTGAAGCTTTCTTT. Protein sequence: CASSLGTANTEAFF.

The CDR3 coding sequence is TGTGCCAGCAGCAGAGTACAGGGTCGGACTGAAGCTTTCTTT. Translation: CASSRVQGRTEAFF. V usage is TRBV7-9 and J usage is TRBJ1-1, with D possibly being TRBD1 (6 bases). This CDR3 is 14 amino acids long. V gave up 5 bases and J gave up 5 bases, with 15 bases separating them. Germline CDR1 reads SEHNR; CDR2 reads FQNEAQ (reference sequence).

The chain employs TRBV5-6 and TRBJ2-4; D possibly matches TRBD1 or TRBD2 (5 bases each). Germline V gene lookup returns CDR1 SGHDT and CDR2 YYEEEE. This CDR3 is built from 16 residues. Trimming stripped 4 bases from V and 0 bases from J, with 14 bases between. Here the CDR3 reads CASSPGTRLAKNIQYF. The CDR3 DNA sequence: TGTGCCAGCAGCCCCGGGACCCGGTTAGCCAAAAACATTCAGTACTTC.

V is TRBV28 and J is TRBJ1-2; D uncertain. The germline V and J ends were trimmed by 2 bases and 3 bases, with 4 bases remaining between them. Germline lookup yields CDR1 MDHEN and CDR2 SYDVKM. This CDR3 region has 12 residues. This CDR3 reads CASSLQDYGYTF. CDR3 nucleotide sequence: TGTGCCAGCAGTTTACAGGACTATGGCTACACCTTC.

The J gene is TRBJ1-5, the V gene TRBV30; D not certain. Per the germline V gene, CDR1 is GTSNPN and CDR2 is SVGIG (reference sequence). V gave up 5 bases and J gave up 0 bases, with 8 bases separating them. The CDR3 loop spans 13 amino acids. The CDR3 region has the DNA TGTGCCTGGGGCCGGGATAGCAATCAGCCCCAGCATTTT. It encodes CAWGRDSNQPQHF.

The chain joins TRBV30 to TRBJ2-7; no clear D gene. The V end lost 0 bases, the J end lost 5 bases, and 14 bases lay between the germline ends. CDR3 length equals 14 residues. Per the germline V gene, CDR1 is GTSNPN and CDR2 is SVGIG (reference sequence). The CDR3 sequence: CAWSVTVDRDEQYF. CDR3 DNA sequence: TGTGCCTGGAGTGTAACCGTTGATCGGGACGAGCAGTACTTC. Drawing the rest from reference TRBV30 and TRBJ2-7, the complete variable domain is SQTIHQWPATLVQPVGSPLSLECTVEGTSNPNLYWYRQAAGRGLQLLFYSVGIGQISSEVPQNLSASRPQDRQFILSSKKLLLSDSGFYLCAWSVTVDRDEQYFGPGTRLTVT.

This clone has a handful of counts. The chain carries TRBV5-1 and TRBJ1-1, with D unresolved. The CDR3 has 11 residues. Germline V gene data show CDR1 as SGHRS and CDR2 as YFSETQ. Trimming shortened V by 0 bases and J by 7 bases, and 4 bases separated the two germline ends. The CDR3 DNA follows: TGCGCCAGCAGCTTGGAGGGTGAAGCTTTCTTT. Residues: CASSLEGEAFF.

The chain employs TRBV7-2 and TRBJ2-6; a possible D gene is TRBD1 (6 bases). Trimming pared 5 bases from V and 4 bases from J, leaving 12 bases between. Per the germline V gene, CDR1 is SGHTA and CDR2 is FQGNSA. The length of the CDR3 is 15 residues. CDR3 coding DNA: TGTGCCAGCAGCGTACAGGGTTACGGGGCCAACGTCCTGACTTTC. It codes for CASSVQGYGANVLTF.

As concerns this clone: A read error may account for a junction end that differs from germline. The CDR3 region has the DNA TGTGCCATCAGTCAGTCTGGATCCGAGGAGACCCAGTACTTC. Its translation: CAISQSGSEETQYF. The gene calls are TRBV10-3 and TRBJ2-5; D unclear. This CDR3 is 14 amino acids long. Germline CDR1 ENHRY, CDR2 SYGVKD.

The chain links TRBV29-1 to TRBJ1-2; 8 nucleotides agree with TRBD1. With V trimmed by 6 bases and J by 5 bases, 14 bases remained unmatched. This CDR3 is built from 15 residues. The germline V gene encodes CDR1 SQVTM and CDR2 ANQGSEA. CDR3 loop: CSVGRDRMFGYGYTF. Written as DNA, the CDR3 is TGCAGCGTAGGAAGGGACAGGATGTTTGGATATGGCTACACCTTC. Using reference TRBV29-1 and TRBJ1-2 for the parts outside the CDR3, the full variable domain is SAVISQKPSRDICQRGTSLTIQCQVDSQVTMMFWYRQQPGQSLTLIATANQGSEATYESGFVIDKFPISRPNLTFSTLTVSNMSPEDSSIYLCSVGRDRMFGYGYTFGSGTRLTVV.